This T cell receptor beta chain emerged from a study of OX40 agonist ivuxolimab in advanced cancers. Profiling relied on immunoSEQ multiplex PCR, and the TCRdb table lists in-frame clones only, not all of them. The sample shows some 130,000 clones, around 87% of them seen only once. Deletions cut 7 bases from V and 4 bases from J, with 16 bases between. The CDR3 length is 15 residues. Germline-derived CDR1 and CDR2 are SNHLY and FYNNEI. For this clone: Its antigen is not identified.

Study-level findings and limits: Determination of antigen specificity was not performed for the expanded peripheral T cells.

The sample here was CD4+ or CD8+ T cells sorted from blood, taken in a trial of the OX40 agonist ivuxolimab. The receptor's source is an adult with an advanced solid tumor such as melanoma, head and neck, liver or kidney cancer. This chain connects TRBV2 to TRBJ1-4; D unresolved. In nucleotides, the CDR3 is TGTGCCAGCAAACTCCGGGATCTACTTAATGAAAAACTGTTTTTT. Translated: CASKLRDLLNEKLFF.